Following are 22 T cell receptor beta chains from one sample sequenced in a study of immune evolution from preneoplasia to lung adenocarcinoma. Sequencing was performed with immunoSEQ multiplex PCR; in TCRdb, only in-frame clones are kept and a portion is missing. The sample has around 9,100 clones, around four fifths seen once. Sequencing input: FFPE lung adenocarcinoma in situ tissue. The receptor source for this set is a person aged 65 to 79 with lung adenocarcinoma.

V is TRBV11-2 and J is TRBJ2-2, with TRBD1 matching 7 bases. V dropped 3 bases and J dropped 6; count of bases not matched to a gene: 1. Germline-derived CDR1 and CDR2 are SGHAT and FQNNGV. The CDR3 spans 13 residues. As DNA, the CDR3 is TGTGCCAGCAGCTTTCAGGGGGCCGGGGAGCTGTTTTTT. Encoded protein: CASSFQGAGELFF. The full variable domain, rest sourced from reference TRBV11-2 and TRBJ2-2, is EAGVAQSPRYKIIEKRQSVAFWCNPISGHATLYWYQQILGQGPKLLIQFQNNGVVDDSQLPKDRFSAERLKGVDSTLKIQPAKLEDSAVYLCASSFQGAGELFFGEGSRLTVL.

As to this clone: An end of the junction differs from the germline gene, which may be a read error. The rearrangement uses TRBV19 and TRBJ2-7; D is uncertain. The CDR3 is made up of 15 amino acids. In germline, CDR1 is LNHDA, CDR2 SQIVND (reference sequence). The CDR3 DNA follows: TGTGCCAGTAGTATCGGGCAGTTGTCCTCCGACGAGCAGTACTTC. The encoded protein is CASSIGQLSSDEQYF.

The chain carries TRBV11-2 and TRBJ1-2, with D possibly being TRBD1 (6 bases). This CDR3 contains 16 residues. Germline loops: CDR1 SGHAT, CDR2 FQNNGV. V lost 5 bases to trimming and J lost 4 bases, with 20 bases between them. In DNA form, the CDR3 reads TGTGCCAGCAGCCCACCTGGGACAATACGGGGCTATGGCTACACCTTC. Translated: CASSPPGTIRGYGYTF.

The rearrangement links TRBV30 to TRBJ2-5; TRBD2 matches 14 bases. The V gene's germline CDR1 is GTSNPN and CDR2 SVGIG (reference sequence). CDR3 length: 17 residues. Trimming removed 1 base from V and 3 bases from J; junction bases left unmatched: 7. The DNA for the CDR3 is TGTGCCTGGAGTGCGCGGACTAGCGGGAGGATTGAAGAGACCCAGTACTTC. This gives the protein CAWSARTSGRIEETQYF.

The rearrangement uses TRBV5-8 and TRBJ1-1; D is undetermined. CDR1 and CDR2 (germline): SGHTS, YDEGEE. V lost 1 base to trimming and J lost 0 bases, with 10 bases between them. This CDR3 spans 15 amino acids. The CDR3 reads CASSLYRNMNTEAFF. The CDR3, as DNA: TGTGCCAGCAGCTTGTATAGAAACATGAACACTGAAGCTTTCTTT.

The chain is built from TRBV7-9 and TRBJ2-1; the D gene is possibly TRBD2 (6 bases). V gave up 5 bases and J gave up 8 bases, with 10 bases separating them. The CDR3 has 12 amino acids. Germline CDR1 is SEHNR and CDR2 is FQNEAQ (reference sequence). CDR3 coding DNA: TGTGCCAGCAGCGGCAGCGGGCATGAGCAGTTCTTC. This translates into CASSGSGHEQFF.

The chain is built from TRBV29-1 and TRBJ1-5, with D maybe TRBD1 (6 bases). The V gene lost 7 bases and the J gene lost 6 bases, with 16 bases spanning the gap. This CDR3 is 13 amino acids long. The germline V gene has CDR1 SQVTM and CDR2 ANQGSEA. CDR3: CSASGDGGQPQHF. DNA for the CDR3: TGCAGCGCCTCAGGGGACGGGGGTCAGCCCCAGCATTTT. Filled out from reference TRBV29-1 and TRBJ1-5, the complete variable domain reads SAVISQKPSRDICQRGTSLTIQCQVDSQVTMMFWYRQQPGQSLTLIATANQGSEATYESGFVIDKFPISRPNLTFSTLTVSNMSPEDSSIYLCSASGDGGQPQHFGDGTRLSIL.

V and J are TRBV19 and TRBJ1-4, with D unresolved. Germline assignment: CDR1 LNHDA and CDR2 SQIVND (reference sequence). The CDR3 consists of 13 residues. Trimming took off 7 bases at V and 7 bases at J, with 13 bases between the two ends. CDR3 loop: CASTLMKGEKLFF. The CDR3 DNA follows: TGTGCCAGTACCCTCATGAAGGGTGAAAAACTGTTTTTT.

The V gene is TRBV7-9, the J gene TRBJ2-7; D uncertain. The V end was cut by 4 bases, the J end by 7 bases, with 20 bases between. Germline CDR1 is SEHNR and CDR2 is FQNEAQ (reference sequence). The CDR3 contains 15 residues. This CDR3 is CASSYPAGGFIEQYF. The CDR3 nucleotides read TGTGCCAGCAGCTACCCGGCCGGTGGGTTTATAGAGCAGTACTTC.

In this sample, this clone turned up a few times. This chain links TRBV19 with TRBJ2-3; D is perhaps TRBD2 (6 bases). The V gene's germline CDR1 is LNHDA and CDR2 SQIVND (reference sequence). The germline V and J ends were trimmed by 5 bases and 1 base, with 13 bases remaining between them. CDR3 length: 15 residues. CDR3 amino acids: CASSSIAVGTDTQYF. In DNA form, the CDR3 reads TGTGCCAGTAGTTCTATAGCGGTTGGCACAGATACGCAGTATTTT.

This clone has a handful of counts. J is TRBJ2-1 and V is TRBV6-6; D is uncertain. Germline V gene lookup returns CDR1 MNHNY and CDR2 SVGAGI (reference sequence). V lost 5 bases and J lost 5, with 4 bases in between. This CDR3 has 11 residues. This chain's CDR3 is CASSPDNEQFF. CDR3 nucleotide sequence: TGTGCCAGCAGTCCTGACAATGAGCAGTTCTTC.

The V gene is TRBV7-9, the J gene TRBJ1-2; D unclear. The CDR3 extends over 14 amino acids. Germline-derived CDR1 and CDR2 are SEHNR and FQNEAQ (reference sequence). Trimming removed 0 bases from V and 5 bases from J, with 10 bases in between. Here the CDR3 reads CASSLASATYGYTF. CDR3 bases: TGTGCCAGCAGCTTAGCTTCGGCTACATATGGCTACACCTTC.

The V and J genes are TRBV18 and TRBJ1-1, with TRBD1 as a possible D gene (6 bases). The ends were cut back, 3 bases at V and 1 base at J, with 15 bases in the middle. Germline-derived CDR1 and CDR2 are KGHSH and LQKENI. The CDR3 consists of 16 residues. The CDR3 sequence: CASSPPSTGSNTEAFF. The CDR3 coding sequence is TGTGCCAGCTCACCCCCCTCGACAGGTTCGAACACTGAAGCTTTCTTT.

This clone came up once. The gene calls are TRBV9 and TRBJ2-1; unclear D gene. Germline V CDR1 and CDR2: SGDLS, YYNGEE. The CDR3 is 15 amino acids. V lost 0 bases, J lost 0 bases, and 7 bases lay in between. CDR3 protein: CASSVVDGSYNEQFF. The DNA for the CDR3 is TGTGCCAGCAGCGTAGTGGATGGCTCCTACAATGAGCAGTTCTTC. Combining the CDR3 with reference TRBV9 and TRBJ2-1 gives the whole variable domain DSGVTQTPKHLITATGQRVTLRCSPRSGDLSVYWYQQSLDQGLQFLIQYYNGEERAKGNILERFSAQQFPDLHSELNLSSLELGDSALYFCASSVVDGSYNEQFFGPGTRLTVL.

Within the sample, this clone is medium-sized. The chain uses TRBV30 and TRBJ1-5; the D is unclear. The CDR3 is 14 amino acids. V lost 0 bases and J lost 4, with 10 bases in between. The germline V gene has CDR1 GTSNPN and CDR2 SVGIG (reference sequence). CDR3 protein: CAWSVEPVNQPQHF. In DNA form, the CDR3 reads TGTGCCTGGAGTGTAGAGCCTGTTAATCAGCCCCAGCATTTT.

Only one count was recorded for this clone. V gene TRBV29-1 combines with J gene TRBJ2-1; D might be TRBD1 (6 bases). The length of the CDR3 is 12 residues. V lost 8 bases and J 7 bases, leaving 15 bases between the germline ends. Germline V gene sequence: CDR1 SQVTM, CDR2 ANQGSEA. The DNA of the CDR3 is TGCAGCTCAAGACAGGTGGAGAATGAGCAGTTCTTC. Its translation is CSSRQVENEQFF.

This clone was counted once. The V call is TRBV20-1, the J call TRBJ2-1, with D unresolved. The germline V and J ends were trimmed by 6 bases and 7 bases, with 10 bases remaining between them. Germline CDR1 is DFQATT and CDR2 is SNEGSKA (reference sequence). The CDR3 sequence is 11 residues long. The CDR3 DNA follows: TGCAGTGCCATGGATTTGAATGAGCAGTTCTTC. Its translation is CSAMDLNEQFF.

The rearrangement uses TRBV4-2 and TRBJ1-4, with a possible D match to TRBD1 (5 bases). Deletions cut 0 bases from V and 7 bases from J, with 12 bases between. This CDR3 spans 15 amino acids. From germline, CDR1 is LGHNA and CDR2 YNFKEQ. The CDR3 bases are TGTGCCAGCAGCCAAGACGGTCAGGGTGGTGAAAAACTGTTTTTT. Translating it yields CASSQDGQGGEKLFF.

CDR3 protein: CASSLFPPWTSGSDYEQYF. For the CDR3, the DNA is TGTGCCAGCAGTTTATTCCCACCATGGACTAGCGGGAGCGACTACGAGCAGTACTTC. The V call is TRBV27, the J call TRBJ2-7; 13 bases map to TRBD2. CDR3 length: 19 amino acids. The V gene's germline CDR1 is MNHEY and CDR2 SMNVEV (reference sequence). V was pared by 1 base and J by 3 bases, with 12 bases of the junction left unmatched.

The chain employs TRBV10-3 and TRBJ1-1; D not certain. There are 12 residues in the CDR3. In germline, CDR1 is ENHRY, CDR2 SYGVKD. V gave up 4 bases and J gave up 5 bases, with 8 bases separating them. CDR3 loop: CAISVRGTEAFF. The DNA for the CDR3 is TGTGCCATCAGTGTACGAGGGACTGAAGCTTTCTTT.

The V and J genes are TRBV30 and TRBJ1-5; D not certain. Germline V gives CDR1 GTSNPN, CDR2 SVGIG (reference sequence). CDR3 size: 13 residues. Trimming shortened V by 2 bases and J by 5 bases, and 10 bases separated the two germline ends. CDR3 coding DNA: TGTGCCTGGAGTCCTGGGGTCCATCAGCCCCAGCATTTT. Protein: CAWSPGVHQPQHF. Full variable domain (outside the CDR3, taken from reference TRBV30 and TRBJ1-5): SQTIHQWPATLVQPVGSPLSLECTVEGTSNPNLYWYRQAAGRGLQLLFYSVGIGQISSEVPQNLSASRPQDRQFILSSKKLLLSDSGFYLCAWSPGVHQPQHFGDGTRLSIL.

V is TRBV6-1 and J is TRBJ2-2, with D possibly being TRBD2 (6 bases). The CDR3 is 14 residues long. The V gene lost 6 bases and the J gene lost 7 bases, with 15 bases spanning the gap. Germline V gene lookup returns CDR1 MNHNS and CDR2 SASEGT. The chain's CDR3 is CASRRAGRGGELFF. For the CDR3, the DNA is TGTGCCAGCAGGAGGGCGGGAAGGGGCGGGGAGCTGTTTTTT.